This T cell receptor (beta chain) was sequenced for a study of T cells after yellow fever vaccination (dated by TCRdb to between 2018 and 2021). The study in broad terms: Libraries from fractions with low cell numbers were prepared with the SMART-Seq v4 Ultra Low Input RNA kit. To follow T-cell clones before and after primary and booster YFV17D yellow fever vaccination, bulk TCR alpha and beta repertoires were sequenced over time. Two healthy male donors, one aged 18 to 30 and one aged 30 to 40 years, made up the cohort. Blood was collected at multiple timepoints before and after primary and secondary immunization, and bulk PBMC replicates and cell subsets were isolated. The paper's findings and limits, for the study overall: A small share of clonotypes occurred in both CD4 and CD8 compartments, likely arising from convergent recombination. Because abundant contaminating clonotypes from the bulk population could be contained in FACS-sorted repertoires, computational filtering was required. Compared with the primary T-cell response, the secondary T-cell response was faster but weaker, reaching its peak on day 5 rather than on day 15. Because only a couple of donors were included in the study, the extent to which the findings can be generalized is limited. Most clones expanded after primary vaccination (96% of CD4 and over 80% of CD8) were re-detected after the booster, suggesting that broad memory maintenance occurred.

Trimming at the junction amounts to 6 bases on V and 1 base on J, and the germline ends lie 9 bases apart. From the cysteine up to the phenylalanine, the CDR3 has a length of 14 residues. This entry keeps only the CDR3 DNA: 42 bases, framed from base 1. Details on this clonotype: Its antigen is unknown. Base qualities are not at hand, and no much larger clone is one base apart.

The treatment or condition label, as the study defines it: live attenuated yellow fever vaccine strain. A standard Ficoll-Paque protocol was used to isolate PBMCs from peripheral blood. CD4 and CD8 T-cell fractions were isolated with Dynabeads CD4 and CD8 positive selection kits. TriZol was used to extract RNA from bulk PBMCs, from CD4 and CD8 fractions, and from dextramer-positive and dextramer-negative fractions. TCRdb names Illumina NovaSeq 6000 as the instrument used. TCR cDNA was synthesized by 5'RACE template switching, which introduced a universal primer site and unique molecular identifiers. Priming for cDNA synthesis came from both the TCR alpha and TCR beta constant segments. Library amplification used two PCR steps, and the second PCR step added sample barcodes and sequencing adapters. Sequencing of libraries was done on Illumina HiSeq 2500 (2x100 bp) or NovaSeq (2x150 bp). In the original analysis: MIGEC handled demultiplexing of reads and collapsing into UMI consensus sequences, while MiXCR performed V(D)J alignment. Vaccine-responding clonotypes were defined with edgeR using replicate PBMC samples, requiring FDR below 0.01 and a log2 fold change above 5 up to day 15. Bulk clonotypes were assigned CD4 or CD8 identity according to which sequenced CD4 or CD8 repertoire held them at higher abundance. The raw public data were reprocessed by TCRdb itself: fastp quality trimming at Q25, MiXCR clonotype calling, in-frame beta chains only. CDR3 protein duplicates are merged, each entry listing the most common genes and DNA. TCRdb, not the authors, supplied the V and J calls. Within this sample are about 300,000 distinct CDR3 sequences, with 7.5% to 9% of them counted one time only. The leading ten clones occupy approximately 3.5% of the sample.

This receptor was taken from a man in his late teens or twenties who received the YFV17D yellow fever vaccine. The sequencing used CD4+ T cells sorted from PBMCs, collected 5 days after the yellow fever booster vaccination. The rearrangement joined TRBV12-3 or TRBV12-4 to TRBJ2-2, with the D gene call left open. The CDR3 protein is CASREFRNTGELFF. The sequenced DNA: TGTGCCAGCAGAGAATTTAGGAACACCGGGGAGCTGTTTTTT.